This T cell receptor beta chain was obtained from a study of T cells in Graves' hyperthyroidism and ophthalmopathy (dated by TCRdb to the late 2010s). Some background on the complete study: Peripheral blood samples were taken at the time of initial diagnosis, prior to any treatment. To identify TCR V-J signatures that set the groups apart, the researchers used a discovery cohort of 100 patients, made up of around 42 with Graves' ophthalmopathy and 57 with stable Graves' hyperthyroidism. Prospective prediction of ophthalmopathy was tested in an independent validation cohort consisting of 18 hyperthyroidism patients and some 17 patients who later progressed to ophthalmopathy. The roughly 99 discovery patients were divided at random into training and test sets in a 7:3 ratio. The study also compared thyroid tissue and blood T-cell repertoires from several Graves' hyperthyroidism patients. Once sampling was done, hyperthyroidism patients were given methimazole at a starting dose of 30 mg daily, whereas ophthalmopathy patients were given high-dose intravenous methylprednisolone. The paper describes TCR Vbeta CDR3 sequencing of 120 to 150 peripheral blood samples, made up of under 50 ophthalmopathy patients, over 70 hyperthyroidism patients and around 17 progressor patients. Paper-wide results and their limitations: Blood samples also contained most of the expanded thyroid clonotypes (frequency above 0.001), which suggests that blood repertoires may reflect thyroid immune responses. Ophthalmopathy was separated from stable hyperthyroidism by a 13 V-J signature model, with approximately 86% sensitivity and just over 81% specificity obtained in cross-validation and 80%/75% obtained in testing. No statistical method was used to fix the sample size in advance, and group allocation was not hidden from the investigators. During validation, the model predicted progression to ophthalmopathy a median of roughly 7.1 months ahead of onset, with just under 71% sensitivity and roughly 72% specificity.

V drops 4 bases and J drops 7 bases, leaving 18 bases in between. In the germline V gene (reference sequence), CDR1 corresponds to SGHKS and CDR2 to YYEKEE. The CDR3 holds 16 amino acids from the cysteine to the phenylalanine. The entry retains the CDR3 DNA only, 48 bases that are in frame from base 1. As concerns this clonotype: Its binding antigen is unknown. Per-base qualities were not stored, and no clone one base away is much larger.

Ophthalmopathy patients had moderately to severely active disease, Clinical Activity Score of at least 3, NOSPECS grade of at least 4, and duration under 3 months. Exclusion was applied to patients with uncontrolled infections, other autoimmune diseases, pregnancy or lactation. Clinical symptoms, serum thyroxine and TRAb, thyroid ultrasound, and orbital computed tomography formed the basis for the diagnoses. Ficoll-Paque density gradient centrifugation was used to isolate PBMCs from about 10 ml of fresh peripheral blood. Trizol reagent was used to extract total RNA, and RNA quality was then checked on an Agilent 2100 Bioanalyzer. TCR beta CDR3 regions were amplified from RNA transcripts. A first-round RT-PCR of the TCR CDR3 used the HTBI primer set with the Qiagen OneStep RT-PCR kit. A second multiplex PCR round built the libraries, followed by size selection and purification. Libraries were sequenced paired-end with 100 bp reads on an Illumina HiSeq2000. From the authors' description of their analysis: Raw data were processed with SOAPnuke, discarding reads with adapters, uncalled bases, mean Phred below 15, or no exact constant-primer or identifier match. High-quality paired reads were merged using COPE v1.2.5, and each unique nucleotide sequence was defined as a clonotype. Clonotypes were aligned to IMGT TRBV, TRBD and TRBJ reference segments using MiTCR v1.1. Only V-J combinations with frequency above 0.0001, covering about 99% of repertoires, were analysed. The TCS score was defined as the ratio of F50 (clonal expansion) to E x V (chaos), calculated using BLOSUM62-based TCRdist between CDR3 peptides within each V-J. Welch's t-statistics and random forest reduced roughly 500 V-J features to about 13, which were used in a naive Bayes classifier (R e1071). The public reads were run again by TCRdb, first through fastp at Q25 and then through MiXCR, and only productive beta chains were kept. Rows are combined by CDR3 protein, so each entry shows the most common genes and DNA. None of the V and J calls come from the authors' own analysis; TCRdb made them. This sample has almost 500,000 distinct CDR3 sequences in its table, and about 20% of those were observed once. The ten largest clones capture around 50% of the sample.

Sequenced input: blood. This receptor was identified in a woman in her 70s with Graves' ophthalmopathy. The chain was built from TRBV5-5 and TRBJ1-6; the D gene is perhaps TRBD1, on 6 matching bases. This receptor has the CDR3 CASSPTGKGANSPLHF. DNA sequence: TGTGCCAGCAGCCCTACAGGGAAAGGAGCGAATTCACCCCTCCACTTT.